This T cell receptor beta chain originates from a study of blood T cell repertoires in COVID-19. Source study methods: Amplification of reference gene primers provided the estimated nucleated cell counts. Sequencing was performed with immunoSEQ multiplex PCR; in TCRdb, only in-frame clones are kept and a portion is missing. Clone size and V and J calls were adopted from that table, with D and trimming inferred from the DNA. The profile shows about 330,000 clones, more than 75% of them singletons. V lost 2 bases, J lost 5 bases, and 18 bases lay in between. The CDR3 extends over 17 amino acids. From germline, CDR1 is SGHDN and CDR2 FVKESK.

This TCR derives from a woman in her fifties or sixties with active or convalescent COVID-19. The sequenced sample consisted of peripheral blood. V gene TRBV14 combines with J gene TRBJ1-4; a possible D gene is TRBD1 (5 bases). CDR3 nucleotides: TGTGCCAGCAGCCAATCCACTCATGCGGGACCCAATGAAAAACTGTTTTTT. This encodes CASSQSTHAGPNEKLFF. Using reference TRBV14 and TRBJ1-4 for the parts outside the CDR3, the full variable domain is EAGVTQFPSHSVIEKGQTVTLRCDPISGHDNLYWYRRVMGKEIKFLLHFVKESKQDESGMPNNRFLAERTGGTYSTLKVQPAELEDSGVYFCASSQSTHAGPNEKLFFGSGTQLSVL.